The 6 T cell receptor beta chains in this list originate from one sample, sequenced in a study of blood T cell repertoires in COVID-19. Data came from immunoSEQ multiplex PCR; TCRdb stores just in-frame clones and leaves some out. The sample has a few hundred thousand clones, 85% to 90% seen once. The sequenced sample was peripheral blood. All receptors derive from a woman aged 40 to 50 who had recovered from COVID-19.

The sample holds one count of this clone. The chain has TRBV27 and TRBJ1-2, with TRBD1 matching over 8 bases. This CDR3 has 14 amino acids. Losses at the gene ends were 5 bases for V and 7 bases for J; bases not matched to a gene: 9. Germline CDR1 reads MNHEY; CDR2 reads SMNVEV (reference sequence). CDR3 sequence (DNA): TGTGCCAGCAGTCCACCGGACAGGGAGAGTGGCTACACCTTC. Its translation is CASSPPDRESGYTF.

The rearrangement links TRBV21-1 to TRBJ2-7; the table's D call TRBD1 went unverified against the DNA. TRBV21-1 corresponds to a pseudogene. The CDR3 loop spans 11 amino acids. The CDR3 spells CAILRVYEQYV. CDR3 nucleotides: TGTGCCATCCTCAGGGTGTACGAGCAGTACGTC.

V gene TRBV6-5 combines with J gene TRBJ2-5; D is uncertain. The length of the CDR3 is 12 residues. The germline V and J ends were trimmed by 8 bases and 3 bases, with 10 bases remaining between them. The germline V gene encodes CDR1 MNHEY and CDR2 SVGAGI. The CDR3 reads CASHTKEETQYF. The CDR3 DNA sequence: TGTGCCAGCCATACTAAGGAAGAGACCCAGTACTTC.

The rearrangement uses TRBV15 and TRBJ2-7, with 12 bases that match TRBD2. Trimming cost V 1 base and J 6 bases; bases outside gene matches: 10. The germline CDR1 and CDR2 sequences are LNHNV and YYDKDF (reference sequence). The CDR3 is 17 residues long. CDR3 sequence (DNA): TGTGCCACCAGCAGAGGTCTAGCGGGAGGGCCCGGTCTCGAGCAGTACGTC. Protein product: CATSRGLAGGPGLEQYV.

The chain carries TRBV7-3 and TRBJ1-6; 9 bases are a match to TRBD1. Germline V gene lookup returns CDR1 SGHTA and CDR2 FQGTGA. The ends lost 3 bases at V and 7 bases at J; junction bases unmatched: 10. The length of the CDR3 is 17 residues. The CDR3 sequence: CASSFTDTGTGNSPLHF. The DNA of the CDR3 is TGTGCCAGCAGCTTCACAGATACCGGGACAGGGAATTCACCCCTCCACTTT.

This clone was counted a single time. CDR3 region: CATSRDVGLGYEQYF. CDR3 coding DNA: TGTGCCACCAGCAGAGATGTGGGACTGGGCTACGAGCAGTACTTC. The rearrangement joins TRBV15 to TRBJ2-7, with a weak D call TRBD2 (6 bases). Germline V gives CDR1 LNHNV, CDR2 YYDKDF (reference sequence). The ends were cut back, 0 bases at V and 3 bases at J, with 12 bases in the middle. The CDR3 has 15 residues.